This T cell receptor beta chain was obtained from a study of shared clonotypes between healthy human individuals. Genomic DNA (from each subset) was split evenly across several immunoSEQ plates. Profiled with immunoSEQ multiplex PCR; TCRdb holds only in-frame clones, not every one. The sample carries some 350,000 clones, about 74% recorded once. CD4+ cell separation produced CD45RA+ naive and CD45RA-negative memory subsets. This TCR derives from a man aged 30 to 39 in good health. The material sequenced was memory CD4+ T cells sorted from blood. The subset: CD45RA-negative fraction.

Here the CDR3 reads CASSLDTPGKLFF. The CDR3 coding sequence is TGTGCCAGCAGCTTAGATACCCCCGGAAAACTGTTTTTT. The chain is built from TRBV11-2 and TRBJ1-4, with D unclear. The CDR3 spans 13 residues. Per the germline V gene, CDR1 is SGHAT and CDR2 is FQNNGV. Trimming shortened V by 0 bases and J by 10 bases, and 9 bases separated the two germline ends.